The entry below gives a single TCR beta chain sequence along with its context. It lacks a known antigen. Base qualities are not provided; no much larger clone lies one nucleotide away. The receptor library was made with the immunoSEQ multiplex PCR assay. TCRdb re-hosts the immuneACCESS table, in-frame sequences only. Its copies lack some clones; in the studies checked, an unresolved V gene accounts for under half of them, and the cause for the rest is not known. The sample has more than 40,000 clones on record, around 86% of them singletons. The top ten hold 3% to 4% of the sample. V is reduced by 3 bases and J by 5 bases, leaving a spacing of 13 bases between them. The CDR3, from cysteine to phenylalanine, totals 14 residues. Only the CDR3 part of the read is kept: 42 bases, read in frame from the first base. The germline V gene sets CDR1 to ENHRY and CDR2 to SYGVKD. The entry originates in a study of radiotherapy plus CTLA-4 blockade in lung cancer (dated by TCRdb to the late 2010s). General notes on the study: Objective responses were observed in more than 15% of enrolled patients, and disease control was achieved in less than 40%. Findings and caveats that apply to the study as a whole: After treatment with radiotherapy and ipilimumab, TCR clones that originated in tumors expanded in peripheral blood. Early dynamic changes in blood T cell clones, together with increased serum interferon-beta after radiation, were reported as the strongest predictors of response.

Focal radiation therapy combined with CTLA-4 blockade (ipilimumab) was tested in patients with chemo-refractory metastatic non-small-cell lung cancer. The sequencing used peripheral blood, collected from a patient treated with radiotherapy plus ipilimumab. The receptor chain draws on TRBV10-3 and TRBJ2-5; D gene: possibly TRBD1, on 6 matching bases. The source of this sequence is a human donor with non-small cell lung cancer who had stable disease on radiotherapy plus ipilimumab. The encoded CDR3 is CAISDGRGRETQYF. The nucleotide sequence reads TGTGCCATCAGTGATGGCAGGGGTCGGGAGACCCAGTACTTC.